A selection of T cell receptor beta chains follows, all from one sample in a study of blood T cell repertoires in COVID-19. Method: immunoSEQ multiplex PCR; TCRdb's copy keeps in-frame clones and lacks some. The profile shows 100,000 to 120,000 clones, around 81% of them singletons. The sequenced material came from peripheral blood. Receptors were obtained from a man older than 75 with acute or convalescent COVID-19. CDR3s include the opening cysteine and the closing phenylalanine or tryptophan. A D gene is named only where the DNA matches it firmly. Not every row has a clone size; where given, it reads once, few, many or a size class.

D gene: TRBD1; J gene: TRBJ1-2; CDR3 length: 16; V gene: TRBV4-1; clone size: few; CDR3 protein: CASSLPGQGARRGYTF; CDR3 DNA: TGCGCCAGCAGCTTGCCGGGACAGGGGGCTCGCCGTGGCTACACCTTC
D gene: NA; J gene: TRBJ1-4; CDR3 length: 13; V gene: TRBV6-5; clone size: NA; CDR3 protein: CASSTTLNEKLFF; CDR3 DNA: TGTGCCAGCAGTACTACCCTTAATGAAAAACTGTTTTTT
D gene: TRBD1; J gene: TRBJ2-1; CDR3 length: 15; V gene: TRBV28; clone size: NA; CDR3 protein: CASTFPGQRYNEQFF; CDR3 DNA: TGTGCCAGCACCTTTCCGGGACAGCGGTACAATGAGCAGTTCTTC
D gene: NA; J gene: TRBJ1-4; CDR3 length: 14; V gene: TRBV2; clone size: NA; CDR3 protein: CASSAGAINEKLFF; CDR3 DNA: TGTGCCAGCAGTGCAGGGGCCATTAATGAAAAACTGTTTTTT
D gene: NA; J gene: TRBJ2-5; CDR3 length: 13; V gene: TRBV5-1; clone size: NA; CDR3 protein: CASSSRGPETQYF; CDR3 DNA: TGCGCCAGCAGCTCCAGGGGCCCAGAGACCCAGTACTTC
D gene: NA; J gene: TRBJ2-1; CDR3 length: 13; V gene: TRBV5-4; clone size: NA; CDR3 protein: CASSLGQDNEQFF; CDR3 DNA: TGTGCCAGCAGCTTGGGACAGGACAATGAGCAGTTCTTC
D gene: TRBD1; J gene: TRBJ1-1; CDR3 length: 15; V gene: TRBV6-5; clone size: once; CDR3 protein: CASIPTGQGNTEAFF; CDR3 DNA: TGTGCCAGCATTCCCACGGGACAGGGGAACACTGAAGCTTTCTTT
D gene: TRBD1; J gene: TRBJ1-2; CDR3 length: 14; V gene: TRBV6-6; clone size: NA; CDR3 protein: CASSYVGQGSGYTF; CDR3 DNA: TGTGCCAGCAGTTACGTGGGACAGGGGAGCGGCTACACCTTC
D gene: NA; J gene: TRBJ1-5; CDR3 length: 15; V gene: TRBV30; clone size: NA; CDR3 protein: CAWSVQSGLGQPQHF; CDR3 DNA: TGTGCCTGGAGTGTACAGTCAGGGCTGGGTCAGCCCCAGCATTTT
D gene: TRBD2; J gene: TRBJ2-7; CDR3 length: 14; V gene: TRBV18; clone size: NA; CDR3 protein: CASSPAGASYEQYF; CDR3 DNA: TGTGCCAGCTCACCAGCGGGAGCTTCCTACGAGCAGTACTTC
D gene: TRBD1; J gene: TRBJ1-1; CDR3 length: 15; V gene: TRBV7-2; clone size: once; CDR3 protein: CASSRTGTGGPEAFF; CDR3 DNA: TGTGCCAGCAGCCGTACCGGGACAGGGGGTCCTGAAGCTTTCTTT
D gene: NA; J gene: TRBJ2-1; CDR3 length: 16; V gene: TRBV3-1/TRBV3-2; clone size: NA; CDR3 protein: CASSQIAVSSYNEQFF; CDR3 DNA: TGTGCCAGCAGCCAAATCGCGGTGAGCTCCTACAATGAGCAGTTCTTC
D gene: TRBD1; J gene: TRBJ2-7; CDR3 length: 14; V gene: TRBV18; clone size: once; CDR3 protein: CASSPGTGTYEQYF; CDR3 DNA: TGTGCCAGCTCACCGGGGACAGGGACCTACGAGCAGTACTTC
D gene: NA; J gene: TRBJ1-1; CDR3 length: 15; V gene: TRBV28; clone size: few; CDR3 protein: CASSFWVRRGTEAFF; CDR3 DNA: TGTGCCAGCAGTTTCTGGGTCCGAAGGGGAACTGAAGCTTTCTTT
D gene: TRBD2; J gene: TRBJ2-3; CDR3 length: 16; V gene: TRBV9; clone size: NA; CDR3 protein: CASSPLPSGSADTQYF; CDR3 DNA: TGTGCCAGCAGCCCTCTGCCCAGCGGGAGCGCGGATACGCAGTATTTT
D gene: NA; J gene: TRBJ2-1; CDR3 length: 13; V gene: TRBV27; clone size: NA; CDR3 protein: CASSAMTSNEQFF; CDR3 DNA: TGTGCCAGCAGTGCGATGACTAGCAATGAGCAGTTCTTC
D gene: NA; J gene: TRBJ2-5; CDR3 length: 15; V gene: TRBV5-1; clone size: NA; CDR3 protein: CASSLGGGSEETQYF; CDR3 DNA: TGCGCCAGCAGCTTAGGAGGGGGCTCCGAGGAGACCCAGTACTTC